This section outlines one TCR beta chain sequence together with its context. The target antigen is unknown. It was with 60 Vbeta and 13 Jbeta primers that the PCR ran. Sequencing was performed with immunoSEQ multiplex PCR; in TCRdb, only in-frame clones are kept and a portion is missing. This sample carries approximately 150,000 clones, 60% to 80% of them seen once, and the ten largest clones take about 0.64%. The sample originates from a study of cytomegalovirus exposure and HLA in healthy donors. Study-level results: Later on, an analysis tied approximately 17,000 TCR beta sequences to HLA alleles at 0.05 false discovery rate.

The CDR3 has 15 amino acids. Germline trimming cut 4 bases from V and 0 bases from J; bases unmatched to any gene: 5. Germline V lookup: CDR1 SGHNT, CDR2 YYREEE (reference sequence). This sequence joins TRBV5-4 and TRBJ1-2; 8 bases match TRBD1. Sequencing was performed on PBMCs. The receptor comes from a male donor in good health and CMV-seronegative. For the CDR3, the DNA is TGTGCCAGCAGCCAAGGACAGGGCGCTAACTATGGCTACACCTTC. It is translated as CASSQGQGANYGYTF.